This paragraph reports one T cell receptor (beta chain). This entry belongs to a study of cytotoxic CD8 clonotypes in ibrutinib-treated CLL. Study context: Enrolment comprised eleven to twelve relapsed/refractory and over 14 treatment-naive patients; fewer than 18 were IGHV unmutated.

The targeted sequencing depth was 1 in 200,000 to 1 in 1 million T cells. The data were produced by immunoSEQ multiplex PCR, yet TCRdb's version contains in-frame clones alone and is incomplete. Among 25,000 to 30,000 clones listed, about 82% were seen once. Trimming cost V 3 bases and J 5 bases; bases outside gene matches: 9. The germline gives CDR1 SGHAT, CDR2 FQNNGV. This CDR3 is 15 amino acids long. The receptor comes from a human donor with chronic lymphocytic leukemia. The sample was PBMCs, taken after 24 months of ibrutinib treatment. This chain links TRBV11-2 with TRBJ2-7; 8 bases align to TRBD1. The CDR3 DNA reads as TGTGCCAGCAGCTTTCTAGGACAGGGAGGCCACGAGCAGTACTTC. It specifies CASSFLGQGGHEQYF.